This entry is about one TCR beta chain. Clones were read by immunoSEQ multiplex PCR, and TCRdb kept only the in-frame ones, dropping some. There are some 100,000 clones in the sample; less than 90% occur only once, and 8% to 9% lies in the top ten. This sample stems from a study of identifying expanded T cells in peripheral blood. V was cut by 5 bases and J by 0 bases, with 7 bases left in between. Per germline, CDR1 SGHTA and CDR2 FQGNSA. The CDR3 consists of 13 residues. Sample: blood. This clonotype was sampled from a person aged 18 to 70 in good health. V is TRBV7-2 and J is TRBJ1-1, with unresolved D. Here the CDR3 DNA reads TGTGCCAGCAGCCAGGACCTGAACACTGAAGCTTTCTTT. It yields the protein CASSQDLNTEAFF.